At least ten counts were recorded for the clone carrying this T cell receptor beta chain. Its antigen remains unidentified. The CDR3 consists of 12 residues. The germline V gene encodes CDR1 KGHSH and CDR2 LQKENI. V was clipped by 2 bases and J by 3 bases, with 3 bases between them. This sample stems from a study of T-cell memory formation after mild COVID-19. Whole-study context: The two donors had largely donor-specific TCR clusters. Study-level points and caveats: Pre-infection memory held some responding clones, suggesting pre-existing cross-reactive T cells responded. There was a balanced CD4/CD8 profile in clones contracting day 15 to 85, and later expanders leaned CD4+.

5'RACE, which relied on constant-segment primers, yielded TCR alpha and TCR beta cDNA libraries carrying sample barcodes and UMIs. A single record per CDR3 protein comes from TCRdb applying MiXCR to the 5' RACE reads. Of fewer than 400,000 distinct CDR3 sequences detected, approximately 12% appear once; the ten largest clones hold about a fifth. Source material: PBMCs or a T cell subset sorted from them (not recorded which). The TCR sequence derives from a man aged 18 to 29 who had mild COVID-19 (a few samples of this study predate the infection). Cell type and time point are not known. J is TRBJ2-3 and V is TRBV18; D is uncertain. CDR3 in DNA: TGTGCCAGCTCACCAGCTACAGATACGCAGTATTTT. Translated: CASSPATDTQYF.